Below are 28 T cell receptor beta chains sequenced from a single sample in a study of cytomegalovirus exposure and HLA in healthy donors. Some clones are missing from TCRdb's copy, which holds only in-frame ones; the method was immunoSEQ multiplex PCR. The sample carries around 170,000 clones, around 84% recorded once. The sequencing input was PBMCs. The receptors derive from a man aged 18 to 29 in good health and CMV-seropositive.

The rearrangement joins TRBV6-1 to TRBJ2-7; 7 bases agree with TRBD1. CDR3 size: 15 residues. V was clipped by 6 bases and J by 4 bases; unmatched bases: 12. Germline V gene data show CDR1 as MNHNS and CDR2 as SASEGT. Here the CDR3 reads CASRQLPRGHYEQYF. The CDR3 region has the DNA TGTGCCAGCAGGCAATTACCGAGGGGGCATTACGAGCAGTACTTC.

This clone was recorded a few times. This chain uses TRBV27 with TRBJ2-1, with TRBD1 matching 9 bases. The junction had 11 bases not matched to a gene; V was cut back by 6 bases and J by 8 bases. Germline values: CDR1 MNHEY, CDR2 SMNVEV (reference sequence). There are 15 residues in the CDR3. The CDR3 DNA follows: TGTGCCAGCAGCTCCGGGACAGGGCGGCGGGATGAGCAGTTCTTC. Amino acids: CASSSGTGRRDEQFF.

The chain combines TRBV19 with TRBJ1-5; maybe TRBD1 (5 bases). In germline, CDR1 is LNHDA, CDR2 SQIVND (reference sequence). This CDR3 comprises 17 residues. V was trimmed by 4 bases and J by 0 bases, leaving 16 bases between them. As DNA, the CDR3 is TGTGCCAGTAGTACAGGGATGGGGTTGAGTAGCAATCAGCCCCAGCATTTT. This gives the protein CASSTGMGLSSNQPQHF.

The rearrangement links TRBV19 to TRBJ2-7, with 9 bases aligning to TRBD1. V lost 1 base, J lost 2 bases, and 3 bases stayed unmatched. Germline loops: CDR1 LNHDA, CDR2 SQIVND (reference sequence). CDR3 length: 15 amino acids. CDR3 bases: TGTGCCAGTAGTATAGGGGGACAGGGCACCTACGAGCAGTACTTC. Translating gives CASSIGGQGTYEQYF.

This clone was counted only a few times. V and J are TRBV6-5 and TRBJ1-5; D is undetermined. Germline CDR1 MNHEY, CDR2 SVGAGI. Trimming took 6 bases from V and 4 from J, leaving 10 bases between them. The CDR3 length is 13 residues. The CDR3 is CASSKAGNQPQHF. Written as DNA, the CDR3 is TGTGCCAGCAGCAAGGCGGGGAATCAGCCCCAGCATTTT.

This chain joins TRBV30 and TRBJ2-1; 10 bases are a match to TRBD2. V lost 1 base to trimming and J lost 9 bases; unmatched junction nucleotides: 3. The V gene's germline CDR1 is GTSNPN and CDR2 SVGIG (reference sequence). There are 13 residues in the CDR3. The CDR3 coding sequence is TGTGCCTGGAGTGGGAGCGGGAGGGGTGAGCAGTTCTTC. Amino acid sequence: CAWSGSGRGEQFF.

The V and J genes are TRBV18 and TRBJ2-1, with D possibly TRBD2 on 5 matching bases. In germline, CDR1 is KGHSH, CDR2 LQKENI. V was pared by 3 bases and J by 9 bases, with 9 bases between. CDR3 length: 12 amino acids. The CDR3 reads CASSPGRGEQFF. CDR3 sequence (DNA): TGTGCCAGCTCACCTGGACGGGGTGAGCAGTTCTTC.

This chain links TRBV27 with TRBJ2-3; the match to TRBD2 covers 9 bases. With 2 bases clipped from V and 5 bases from J, the junction kept 2 bases outside the gene matches. CDR3 length: 14 amino acids. Germline-derived CDR1 and CDR2 are MNHEY and SMNVEV (reference sequence). The CDR3 sequence is CASSLMTSGDTQYF. The CDR3 DNA sequence: TGTGCCAGCAGTTTAATGACTAGCGGAGATACGCAGTATTTT.

The rearrangement uses TRBV6-1 and TRBJ1-1; unclear D gene. Trimming shortened V by 5 bases and J by 3 bases, and 10 bases separated the two germline ends. Germline V CDR1 and CDR2: MNHNS, SASEGT. The CDR3 has 13 amino acids. DNA for the CDR3: TGTGCCAGCAGTCCACTTATGGACACTGAAGCTTTCTTT. Translating gives CASSPLMDTEAFF.

This chain links TRBV28 with TRBJ1-1; 8 nucleotides line up with TRBD1. Per the germline V gene, CDR1 is MDHEN and CDR2 is SYDVKM. The junction had 9 bases not matched to a gene; V was cut back by 4 bases and J by 11 bases. The CDR3 covers 13 residues. The CDR3 DNA reads as TGTGCCAGCAGTTCGACAGGGGCGGGTTTGGCTTTCTTT. Amino acids: CASSSTGAGLAFF.

The V gene is TRBV6-5, the J gene TRBJ2-1; 12 nucleotides match TRBD2. The CDR3 loop spans 15 amino acids. Germline V gene lookup returns CDR1 MNHEY and CDR2 SVGAGI. Losses at the gene ends were 2 bases for V and 9 bases for J; bases not matched to a gene: 5. For the CDR3, the DNA is TGTGCCAGCAGTTACGGACTAGCGGGGACGAGTGAGCAGTTCTTC. The encoded protein is CASSYGLAGTSEQFF.

The V call is TRBV18, the J call TRBJ1-1, with TRBD1 identical over 7 bases. The CDR3 is made up of 13 amino acids. V was pared by 3 bases and J by 4 bases, with 2 bases of the junction left unmatched. Germline values: CDR1 KGHSH, CDR2 LQKENI. The CDR3 DNA is TGTGCCAGCTCACCGCAGGGGGGCACTGAAGCTTTCTTT. Encoded protein: CASSPQGGTEAFF.

This clone appeared once. This rearrangement joins TRBV7-9 to TRBJ2-7; the match to TRBD2 covers 11 bases. Germline CDR1 SEHNR, CDR2 FQNEAQ (reference sequence). This CDR3 spans 16 amino acids. The J segment lost 2 bases and the V segment lost 3 bases, leaving 6 bases of the junction unmatched. The CDR3 nucleotides read TGTGCCAGCAGCTTTACTAGCGGGAGTAAGGCCTACGAGCAGTACTTC. Its protein is CASSFTSGSKAYEQYF.

The CDR3 region is CASTLSYNEQFF. The CDR3 DNA follows: TGTGCCAGCACCCTATCCTACAATGAGCAGTTCTTC. The gene calls are TRBV7-2 and TRBJ2-1; D ambiguous. The length of the CDR3 is 12 residues. From germline, CDR1 is SGHTA and CDR2 FQGNSA. Trimming stripped 7 bases from V and 1 base from J, with 5 bases between.

The table lists this clone with a count of one. The sample holds other DNA sequences that translate to the same CDR3. The rearrangement joins TRBV5-1 to TRBJ2-3; 7 bases agree with TRBD1. The CDR3 runs 14 residues. Germline V CDR1 and CDR2: SGHRS, YFSETQ. With 1 base clipped from V and 3 bases from J, the junction kept 2 bases outside the gene matches. CDR3 region: CASSLTGVTDTQYF. The CDR3, as DNA: TGCGCCAGCAGCTTGACAGGGGTAACAGATACGCAGTATTTT.

The chain links TRBV11-3 to TRBJ2-7, with D possibly matching TRBD2 (7 bases). The germline V and J ends were trimmed by 1 base and 2 bases, with 9 bases remaining between them. The length of the CDR3 is 14 residues. The V gene's germline CDR1 is SGHNT and CDR2 YENEEA. The CDR3 reads CASSLVGGAYEQYF. CDR3 nucleotide sequence: TGTGCCAGCAGCTTAGTAGGGGGGGCCTACGAGCAGTACTTC.

The chain employs TRBV5-1 and TRBJ2-4; TRBD1 matches 7 bases. CDR3 length: 14 amino acids. Trimming at V came to 4 bases and at J to 9 bases, leaving 10 bases not matched to a gene. Germline assignment: CDR1 SGHRS and CDR2 YFSETQ. The CDR3: CASSPGQPESIQYF. The CDR3 DNA sequence: TGCGCCAGCAGCCCGGGACAGCCCGAGAGCATTCAGTACTTC.

This rearrangement joins TRBV6-1 to TRBJ1-6; D might be TRBD1 (6 bases). The CDR3 is 16 residues long. V was shortened by 3 bases and J by 10 bases, with 19 bases between the two germline ends. Per germline, CDR1 MNHNS and CDR2 SASEGT. The CDR3 loop is CASSEAGVNEASPLHF. The DNA of the CDR3 is TGTGCCAGCAGTGAGGCAGGGGTGAACGAAGCCTCACCCCTCCACTTT.

This clone was observed a handful of times. The chain is built from TRBV18 and TRBJ1-2, with 7 bases fitting TRBD1. The CDR3 has 14 amino acids. The germline V gene encodes CDR1 KGHSH and CDR2 LQKENI. V gave up 2 bases and J gave up 7 bases; unmatched junction bases: 7. The CDR3 DNA reads TGTGCCAGCTCACCAGGGACAGTAACGTCTGGCTACACCTTC. This sequence encodes CASSPGTVTSGYTF. The full variable domain, its missing parts supplied by reference TRBV18 and TRBJ1-2, is NAGVMQNPRHLVRRRGQEARLRCSPMKGHSHVYWYRQLPEEGLKFMVYLQKENIIDESGMPKERFSAEFPKEGPSILRIQQVVRGDSAAYFCASSPGTVTSGYTFGSGTRLTVV.

This clone was picked up one time. This rearrangement joins TRBV6-6 to TRBJ1-1; TRBD1 agrees at 8 bases. V was clipped by 4 bases and J by 4 bases; unmatched bases: 5. This CDR3 is built from 14 residues. The germline V gene has CDR1 MNHNY and CDR2 SVGAGI (reference sequence). CDR3 nucleotides: TGTGCCAGCAGTTTTCAGGGGGCGCCCACTGAAGCTTTCTTT. Residues: CASSFQGAPTEAFF.

The chain carries TRBV5-6 and TRBJ2-3; D possibly corresponds to TRBD1 (5 bases). This CDR3 region has 15 residues. V was cut by 0 bases and J by 5 bases, with 13 bases left in between. Germline assignment: CDR1 SGHDT and CDR2 YYEEEE. The DNA of the CDR3 is TGTGCCAGCAGCTTGGGCAGGGTGTTTAAAGATACGCAGTATTTT. Its protein product is CASSLGRVFKDTQYF.

V usage is TRBV2 and J usage is TRBJ2-7; TRBD2 matches 11 bases. CDR3 length: 15 amino acids. The ends lost 6 bases at V and 3 bases at J; junction bases unmatched: 7. Looked up from germline, CDR1 is SNHLY and CDR2 is FYNNEI. In nucleotides, the CDR3 is TGTGCCAGCAGGTTTACTAGCGGGAGTATCTACGAGCAGTACTTC. Translation: CASRFTSGSIYEQYF.

This clone showed up just a few times. The junction departs from the called germline gene at one end, perhaps through a read error. The chain uses TRBV2 and TRBJ1-1; the match to TRBD1 covers 10 bases. The CDR3 runs to 11 residues. Germline CDR1 SNHLY, CDR2 FYNNEI. CDR3 DNA sequence: TGTGCCAGCAGTGCCCGGACAGGGGGACGATTT. Protein sequence: CASSARTGGRF.

The sample holds a few counts of this clone. The V gene is TRBV5-1, the J gene TRBJ1-2; D perhaps matches TRBD1 (6 bases). The length of the CDR3 is 12 residues. V lost 4 bases, J lost 4 bases, and 8 bases lay in between. Germline lookup yields CDR1 SGHRS and CDR2 YFSETQ. CDR3 loop: CASSTDSYGYTF. CDR3 nucleotides: TGCGCCAGCAGCACGGACAGCTATGGCTACACCTTC.

The J gene is TRBJ2-3, the V gene TRBV5-6; D perhaps matches TRBD2 (7 bases). Germline CDR1 SGHDT, CDR2 YYEEEE. The ends were cut back, 0 bases at V and 5 bases at J, with 16 bases in the middle. The CDR3 is 16 amino acids. CDR3 region: CASSLGAWGGVDTQYF. DNA of the CDR3: TGTGCCAGCAGCTTGGGGGCGTGGGGGGGCGTAGATACGCAGTATTTT.

This chain uses TRBV7-9 with TRBJ2-1; 9 positions match TRBD2. This CDR3 spans 16 amino acids. Germline V gene data show CDR1 as SEHNR and CDR2 as FQNEAQ (reference sequence). J was trimmed by 3 bases and V by 5 bases; bases with no gene match: 8. Here the CDR3 reads CASSPPSGKGYNEQFF. The CDR3 region has the DNA TGTGCCAGCAGCCCTCCTAGCGGGAAGGGCTACAATGAGCAGTTCTTC.

The V gene is TRBV7-9, the J gene TRBJ1-1; D gene ambiguous. Germline CDR1 is SEHNR and CDR2 is FQNEAQ (reference sequence). The V end lost 5 bases, the J end lost 1 base, and 8 bases lay between the germline ends. The CDR3 consists of 13 residues. DNA of the CDR3: TGTGCCAGCAGCACTCAGGAGAACACTGAAGCTTTCTTT. This encodes CASSTQENTEAFF.

The rearrangement uses TRBV4-2 and TRBJ2-1; perhaps TRBD2 as D (6 bases). The V end lost 0 bases, the J end lost 0 bases, and 12 bases lay between the germline ends. The CDR3 extends over 17 amino acids. Germline V gene lookup returns CDR1 LGHNA and CDR2 YNFKEQ. The CDR3 is CASSQDIADRSYNEQFF. CDR3 sequence (DNA): TGTGCCAGCAGCCAAGATATAGCGGACCGCTCCTACAATGAGCAGTTCTTC.